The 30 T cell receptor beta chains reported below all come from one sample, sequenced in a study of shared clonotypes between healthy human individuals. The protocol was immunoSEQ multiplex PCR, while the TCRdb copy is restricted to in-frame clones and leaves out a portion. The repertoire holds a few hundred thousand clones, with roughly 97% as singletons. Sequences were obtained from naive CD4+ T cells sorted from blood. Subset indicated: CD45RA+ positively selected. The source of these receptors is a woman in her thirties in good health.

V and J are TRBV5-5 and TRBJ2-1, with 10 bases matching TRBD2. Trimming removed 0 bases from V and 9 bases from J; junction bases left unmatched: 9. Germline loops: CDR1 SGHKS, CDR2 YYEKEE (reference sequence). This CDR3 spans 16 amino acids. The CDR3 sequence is CASSLEGLAAFGEQFF. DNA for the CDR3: TGTGCCAGCAGCTTGGAAGGACTAGCGGCGTTTGGTGAGCAGTTCTTC.

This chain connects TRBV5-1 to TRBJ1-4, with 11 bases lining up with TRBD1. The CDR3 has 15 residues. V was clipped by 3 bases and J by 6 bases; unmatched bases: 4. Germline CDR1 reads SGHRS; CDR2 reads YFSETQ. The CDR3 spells CASSWTGGVDEKLFF. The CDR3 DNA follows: TGCGCCAGCAGCTGGACAGGGGGCGTTGATGAAAAACTGTTTTTT. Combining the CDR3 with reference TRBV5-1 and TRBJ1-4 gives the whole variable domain KAGVTQTPRYLIKTRGQQVTLSCSPISGHRSVSWYQQTPGQGLQFLFEYFSETQRNKGNFPGRFSGRQFSNSRSEMNVSTLELGDSALYLCASSWTGGVDEKLFFGSGTQLSVL.

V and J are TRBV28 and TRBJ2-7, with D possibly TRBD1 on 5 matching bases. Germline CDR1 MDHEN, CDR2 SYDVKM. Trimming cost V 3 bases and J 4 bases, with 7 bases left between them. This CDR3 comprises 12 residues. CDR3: CASSFRDYEQYF. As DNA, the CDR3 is TGTGCCAGCAGTTTCAGGGATTACGAGCAGTACTTC.

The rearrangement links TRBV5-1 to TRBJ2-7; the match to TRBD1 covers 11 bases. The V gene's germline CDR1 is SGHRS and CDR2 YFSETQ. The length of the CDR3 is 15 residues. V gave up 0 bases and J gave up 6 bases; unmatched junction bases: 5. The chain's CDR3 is CASSLGTGGLFEQYF. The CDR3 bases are TGCGCCAGCAGCTTGGGGACAGGGGGCCTGTTCGAGCAGTACTTC.

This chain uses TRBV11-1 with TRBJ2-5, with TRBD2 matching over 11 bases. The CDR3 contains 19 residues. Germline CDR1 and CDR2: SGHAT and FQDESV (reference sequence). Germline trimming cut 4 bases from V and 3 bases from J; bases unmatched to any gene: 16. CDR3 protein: CASSWGGGLAGGGEETQYF. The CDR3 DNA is TGTGCCAGCAGCTGGGGCGGAGGGCTAGCGGGAGGAGGCGAAGAGACCCAGTACTTC.

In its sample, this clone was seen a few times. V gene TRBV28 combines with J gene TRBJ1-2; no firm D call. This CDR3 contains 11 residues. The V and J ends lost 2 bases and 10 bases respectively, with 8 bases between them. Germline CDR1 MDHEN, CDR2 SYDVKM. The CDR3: CASSLTDLYTF. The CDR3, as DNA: TGTGCCAGCAGTTTAACGGATCTCTACACCTTC.

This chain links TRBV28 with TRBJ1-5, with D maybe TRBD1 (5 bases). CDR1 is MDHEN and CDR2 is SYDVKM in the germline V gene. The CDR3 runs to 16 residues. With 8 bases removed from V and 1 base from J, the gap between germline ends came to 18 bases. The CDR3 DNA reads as TGTGCCAGCGGCTTCCCGCGTCGACAGAGCAATCAGCCCCAGCATTTT. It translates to CASGFPRRQSNQPQHF.

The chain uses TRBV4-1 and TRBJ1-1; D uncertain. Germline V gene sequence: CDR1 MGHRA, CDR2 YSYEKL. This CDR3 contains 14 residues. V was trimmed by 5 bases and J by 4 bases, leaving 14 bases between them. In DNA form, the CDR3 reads TGCGCCAGCAGCACCGTAAGGTGGGGCACTGAAGCTTTCTTT. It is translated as CASSTVRWGTEAFF.

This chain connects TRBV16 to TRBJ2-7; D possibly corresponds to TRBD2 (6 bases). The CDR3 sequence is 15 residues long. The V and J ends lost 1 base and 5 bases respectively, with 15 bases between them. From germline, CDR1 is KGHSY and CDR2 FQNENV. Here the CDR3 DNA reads TGTGCCAGCAGCCAATGGAATGTGCGGGGCGACGAGCAGTACTTC. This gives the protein CASSQWNVRGDEQYF.

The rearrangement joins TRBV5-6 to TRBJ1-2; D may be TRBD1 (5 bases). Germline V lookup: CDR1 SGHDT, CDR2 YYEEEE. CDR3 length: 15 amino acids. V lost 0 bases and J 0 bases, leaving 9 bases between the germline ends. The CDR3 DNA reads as TGTGCCAGCAGCTTGGGGGGGTTAGCTAACTATGGCTACACCTTC. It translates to CASSLGGLANYGYTF.

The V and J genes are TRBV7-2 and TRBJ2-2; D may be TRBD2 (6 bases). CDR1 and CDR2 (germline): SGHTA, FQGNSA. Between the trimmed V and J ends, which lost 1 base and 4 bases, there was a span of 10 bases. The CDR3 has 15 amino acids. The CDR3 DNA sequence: TGTGCCAGCAGCTTAGGACTAGGAGGCACCGGGGAGCTGTTTTTT. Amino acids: CASSLGLGGTGELFF. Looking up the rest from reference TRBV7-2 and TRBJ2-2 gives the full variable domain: GAGVSQSPSNKVTEKGKDVELRCDPISGHTALYWYRQSLGQGLEFLIYFQGNSAPDKSGLPSDRFSAERTGGSVSTLTIQRTQQEDSAVYLCASSLGLGGTGELFFGEGSRLTVL.

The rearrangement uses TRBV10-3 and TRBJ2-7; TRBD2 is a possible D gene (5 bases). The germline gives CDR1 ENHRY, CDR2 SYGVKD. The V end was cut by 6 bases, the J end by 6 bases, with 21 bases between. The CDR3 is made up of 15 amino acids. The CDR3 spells CAIRDSQPEDREQYF. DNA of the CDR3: TGTGCCATCAGGGATTCTCAGCCGGAGGACCGCGAGCAGTACTTC.

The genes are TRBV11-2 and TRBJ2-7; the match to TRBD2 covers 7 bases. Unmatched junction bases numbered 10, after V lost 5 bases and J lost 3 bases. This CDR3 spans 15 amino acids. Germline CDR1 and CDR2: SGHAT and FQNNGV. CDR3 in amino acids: CASSPQAGVGYEQYF. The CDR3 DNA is TGTGCCAGCAGCCCGCAGGCGGGGGTCGGCTACGAGCAGTACTTC.

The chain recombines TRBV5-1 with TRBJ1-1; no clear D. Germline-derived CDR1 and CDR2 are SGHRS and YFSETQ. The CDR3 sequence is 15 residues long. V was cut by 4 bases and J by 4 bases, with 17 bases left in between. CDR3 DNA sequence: TGCGCCAGCAGCCTATCAATAAGATCAGGCACTGAAGCTTTCTTT. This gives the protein CASSLSIRSGTEAFF.

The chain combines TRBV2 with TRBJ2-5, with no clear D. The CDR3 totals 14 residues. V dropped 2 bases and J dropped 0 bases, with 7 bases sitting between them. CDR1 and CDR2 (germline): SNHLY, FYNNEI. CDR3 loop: CASSERTYQETQYF. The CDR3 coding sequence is TGTGCCAGCAGTGAACGAACGTACCAAGAGACCCAGTACTTC. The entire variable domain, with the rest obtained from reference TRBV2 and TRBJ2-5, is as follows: EPEVTQTPSHQVTQMGQEVILRCVPISNHLYFYWYRQILGQKVEFLVSFYNNEISEKSEIFDDQFSVERPDGSNFTLKIRSTKLEDSAMYFCASSERTYQETQYFGPGTRLLVL.

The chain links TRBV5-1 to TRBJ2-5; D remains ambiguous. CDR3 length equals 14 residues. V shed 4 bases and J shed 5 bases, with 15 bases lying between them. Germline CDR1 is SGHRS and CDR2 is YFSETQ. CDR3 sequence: CASSQRQYGETQYF. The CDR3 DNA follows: TGCGCCAGCAGCCAGAGGCAGTATGGGGAGACCCAGTACTTC.

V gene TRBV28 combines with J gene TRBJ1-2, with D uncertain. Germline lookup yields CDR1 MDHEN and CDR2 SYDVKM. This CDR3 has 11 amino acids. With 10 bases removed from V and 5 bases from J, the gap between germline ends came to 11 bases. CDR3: CATDSGYGYTF. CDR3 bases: TGTGCCACCGATAGTGGGTATGGCTACACCTTC.

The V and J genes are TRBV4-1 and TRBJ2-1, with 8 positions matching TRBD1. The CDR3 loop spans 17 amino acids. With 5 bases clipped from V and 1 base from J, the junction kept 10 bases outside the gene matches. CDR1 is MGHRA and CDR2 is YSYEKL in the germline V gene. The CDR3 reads CASSVGRGQYSYNEQFF. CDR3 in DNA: TGCGCCAGCAGCGTCGGCAGGGGGCAATATTCCTACAATGAGCAGTTCTTC.

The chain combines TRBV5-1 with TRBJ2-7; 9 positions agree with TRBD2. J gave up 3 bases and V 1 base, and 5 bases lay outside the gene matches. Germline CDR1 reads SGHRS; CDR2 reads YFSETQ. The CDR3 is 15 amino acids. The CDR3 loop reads CASSLWLAGNYEQYF. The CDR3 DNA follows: TGCGCCAGCAGCTTGTGGCTAGCGGGGAACTACGAGCAGTACTTC.

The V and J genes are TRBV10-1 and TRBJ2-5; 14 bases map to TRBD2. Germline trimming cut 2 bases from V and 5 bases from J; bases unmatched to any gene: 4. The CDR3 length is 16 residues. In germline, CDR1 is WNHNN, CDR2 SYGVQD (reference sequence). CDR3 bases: TGCGCCAGCAGTGAGGGACTAGCGGGAGGTTTTGAGACCCAGTACTTC. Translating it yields CASSEGLAGGFETQYF.

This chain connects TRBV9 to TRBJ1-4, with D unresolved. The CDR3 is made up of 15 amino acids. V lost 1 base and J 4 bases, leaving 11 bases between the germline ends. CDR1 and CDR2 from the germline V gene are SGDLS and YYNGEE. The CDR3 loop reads CASSVRSGRNEKLFF. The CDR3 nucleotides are TGTGCCAGCAGCGTAAGGTCCGGTCGTAATGAAAAACTGTTTTTT.

CDR3 in amino acids: CASTSPGTTLSYEQYF. In DNA form, the CDR3 reads TGTGCCAGCACCTCTCCCGGGACAACTCTCTCCTACGAGCAGTACTTC. The J gene is TRBJ2-7, the V gene TRBV28; the D gene is possibly TRBD1 (6 bases). V shed 7 bases and J shed 0 bases, with 19 bases lying between them. Germline CDR1 is MDHEN and CDR2 is SYDVKM. This CDR3 is built from 16 residues.

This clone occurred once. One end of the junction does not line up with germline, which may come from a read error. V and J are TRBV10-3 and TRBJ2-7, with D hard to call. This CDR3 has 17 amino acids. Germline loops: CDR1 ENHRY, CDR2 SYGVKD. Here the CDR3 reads CAISESSLVIPSDEQYF. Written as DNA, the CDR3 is TGTGCCATCAGTGAGTCAAGTTTAGTAATCCCCTCCGACGAGCAGTACTTC.

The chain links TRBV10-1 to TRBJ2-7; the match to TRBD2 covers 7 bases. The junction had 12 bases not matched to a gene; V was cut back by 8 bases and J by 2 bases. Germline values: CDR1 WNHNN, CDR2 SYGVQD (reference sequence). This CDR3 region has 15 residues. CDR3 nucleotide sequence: TGCGCCAGCCCATTGGGGCGGGAGTCCACCTACGAGCAGTACTTC. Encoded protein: CASPLGRESTYEQYF.

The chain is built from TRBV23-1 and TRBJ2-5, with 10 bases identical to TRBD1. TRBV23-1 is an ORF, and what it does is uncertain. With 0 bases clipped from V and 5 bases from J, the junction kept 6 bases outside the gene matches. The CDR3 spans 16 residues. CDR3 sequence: CASSQSGDRGLETQYF. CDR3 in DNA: TGCGCCAGCAGTCAATCTGGTGACAGGGGGCTTGAGACCCAGTACTTC.

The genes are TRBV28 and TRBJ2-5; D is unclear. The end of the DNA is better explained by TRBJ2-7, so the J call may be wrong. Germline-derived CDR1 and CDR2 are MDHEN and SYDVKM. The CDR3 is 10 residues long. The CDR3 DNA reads TGTGCCAGCAGTTTTCGCGAGCAGTACTTC. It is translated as CASSFREQYF.

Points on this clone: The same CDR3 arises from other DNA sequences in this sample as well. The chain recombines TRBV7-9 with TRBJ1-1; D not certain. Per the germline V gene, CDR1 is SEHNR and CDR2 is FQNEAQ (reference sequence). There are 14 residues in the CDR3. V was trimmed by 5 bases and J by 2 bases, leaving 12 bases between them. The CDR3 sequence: CASSPRQLNTEAFF. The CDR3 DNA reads TGTGCCAGCAGCCCTAGGCAGCTAAACACTGAAGCTTTCTTT.

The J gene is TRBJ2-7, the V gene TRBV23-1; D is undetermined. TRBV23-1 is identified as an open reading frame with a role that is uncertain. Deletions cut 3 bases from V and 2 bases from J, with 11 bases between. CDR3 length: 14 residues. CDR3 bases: TGCGCCAGCAGTCACCCAATCCCGGCCTACGAGCAGTACTTC. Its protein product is CASSHPIPAYEQYF.

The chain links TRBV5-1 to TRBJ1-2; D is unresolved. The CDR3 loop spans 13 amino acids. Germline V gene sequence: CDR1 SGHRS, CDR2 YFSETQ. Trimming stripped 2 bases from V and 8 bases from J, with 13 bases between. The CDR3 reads CASSFNRGEGYTF. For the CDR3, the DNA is TGCGCCAGCAGCTTTAACCGGGGAGAGGGCTACACCTTC. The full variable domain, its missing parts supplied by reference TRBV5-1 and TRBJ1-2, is KAGVTQTPRYLIKTRGQQVTLSCSPISGHRSVSWYQQTPGQGLQFLFEYFSETQRNKGNFPGRFSGRQFSNSRSEMNVSTLELGDSALYLCASSFNRGEGYTFGSGTRLTVV.

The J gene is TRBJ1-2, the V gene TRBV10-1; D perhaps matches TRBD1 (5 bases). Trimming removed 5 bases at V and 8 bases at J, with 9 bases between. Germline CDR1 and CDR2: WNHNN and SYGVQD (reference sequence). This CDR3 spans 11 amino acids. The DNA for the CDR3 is TGCGCCAGCAGTTCAGGGCGAGGCTACACCTTC. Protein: CASSSGRGYTF.